The rows below give T cell receptor beta chains drawn from one sample of a study of blood T cell repertoires in COVID-19. Method: immunoSEQ multiplex PCR; TCRdb's copy keeps in-frame clones and lacks some. The sample lists 70,000 to 95,000 clones; under 95% were seen once. Sequenced material: peripheral blood. Receptors originate from a woman in her forties or fifties in a cohort sampled during active COVID-19. Both conserved end residues are part of each CDR3. D genes are given only for firm matches. Expanded clones are given a class, and other clones once, few, many or no size at all.

D gene: TRBD2; CDR3 length: 15; clone size: -; V gene: TRBV28; J gene: TRBJ2-7; CDR3 protein: CASSPSAGGRYEQYF; CDR3 DNA: TGTGCCAGCAGTCCGTCAGCGGGAGGGAGGTACGAGCAGTACTTC
D gene: -; CDR3 length: 14; clone size: -; V gene: TRBV2; J gene: TRBJ2-7; CDR3 protein: CASTEVQGLYEQYF; CDR3 DNA: TGTGCCAGCACCGAGGTGCAGGGCCTCTACGAGCAGTACTTC
D gene: -; CDR3 length: 14; clone size: -; V gene: TRBV5-1; J gene: TRBJ1-2; CDR3 protein: CASSLAGPDYGYTF; CDR3 DNA: TGCGCCAGCAGCTTGGCAGGGCCTGACTATGGCTACACCTTC
D gene: -; CDR3 length: 14; clone size: many; V gene: TRBV7-9; J gene: TRBJ2-3; CDR3 protein: CASSLAGGLDTQYF; CDR3 DNA: TGTGCCAGCAGCTTAGCCGGGGGGCTCGATACGCAGTATTTT
D gene: TRBD2; CDR3 length: 17; clone size: -; V gene: TRBV4-2; J gene: TRBJ2-3; CDR3 protein: CASSQSSVAGGAHTQYF; CDR3 DNA: TGTGCCAGCAGCCAGAGCTCAGTGGCGGGGGGGGCACATACGCAGTATTTT
D gene: TRBD1; CDR3 length: 16; clone size: -; V gene: TRBV4-1; J gene: TRBJ2-1; CDR3 protein: CASSQQAGTGRDEQFF; CDR3 DNA: TGCGCCAGCAGCCAACAAGCCGGGACAGGTAGGGATGAGCAGTTCTTC
D gene: -; CDR3 length: 18; clone size: -; V gene: TRBV9; J gene: TRBJ1-2; CDR3 protein: CATLADFTFPLANYGYTF; CDR3 DNA: TGTGCCACCCTAGCCGACTTCACCTTTCCCTTAGCTAACTATGGCTACACCTTC
D gene: -; CDR3 length: 15; clone size: -; V gene: TRBV27; J gene: TRBJ1-3; CDR3 protein: CASRAWGLGGNTIYF; CDR3 DNA: TGTGCCAGCAGGGCCTGGGGGCTGGGGGGAAACACCATATATTTT
D gene: TRBD1; CDR3 length: 16; clone size: few; V gene: TRBV4-1; J gene: TRBJ1-6; CDR3 protein: CASSAPGGWDNSPLHF; CDR3 DNA: TGCGCCAGCTCCGCCCCAGGGGGCTGGGATAATTCACCCCTCCACTTT
D gene: TRBD1; CDR3 length: 15; clone size: -; V gene: TRBV10-2; J gene: TRBJ2-1; CDR3 protein: CASRTDRSGPNEQFF; CDR3 DNA: TGCGCCAGCAGAACGGACAGGTCTGGTCCCAATGAGCAGTTCTTC
D gene: TRBD2; CDR3 length: 17; clone size: -; V gene: TRBV9; J gene: TRBJ2-3; CDR3 protein: CASSIKTSPRGTDTQYF; CDR3 DNA: TGTGCCAGCAGCATAAAGACTAGCCCAAGGGGCACAGATACGCAGTATTTT
D gene: TRBD1; CDR3 length: 13; clone size: -; V gene: TRBV18; J gene: TRBJ1-6; CDR3 protein: CASSLQGNSPLHF; CDR3 DNA: TGTGCCAGCTCCTTACAGGGGAATTCACCCCTCCACTTT
D gene: -; CDR3 length: 15; clone size: -; V gene: TRBV7-9; J gene: TRBJ2-3; CDR3 protein: CASSLGTLSTDTQYF; CDR3 DNA: TGTGCCAGCAGCTTAGGGACACTGAGCACAGATACGCAGTATTTT
D gene: TRBD1; CDR3 length: 14; clone size: -; V gene: TRBV11-2; J gene: TRBJ1-1; CDR3 protein: CASRRQGMNTEAFF; CDR3 DNA: TGTGCCAGCAGAAGACAGGGAATGAACACTGAAGCTTTCTTT
D gene: TRBD1; CDR3 length: 14; clone size: few; V gene: TRBV5-5; J gene: TRBJ1-4; CDR3 protein: CASSFQGADEKLFF; CDR3 DNA: TGTGCCAGCAGCTTTCAGGGGGCGGATGAAAAACTGTTTTTT
D gene: -; CDR3 length: 18; clone size: once; V gene: TRBV4-2; J gene: TRBJ1-1; CDR3 protein: CASSQEIRGTLMNTEAFF; CDR3 DNA: TGTGCCAGCAGCCAAGAAATTAGGGGAACCCTGATGAACACTGAAGCTTTCTTT
D gene: TRBD2; CDR3 length: 14; clone size: -; V gene: TRBV5-5; J gene: TRBJ2-5; CDR3 protein: CASGGGHSQETQYF; CDR3 DNA: TGTGCCAGCGGCGGGGGGCATTCCCAAGAGACCCAGTACTTC
D gene: -; CDR3 length: 11; clone size: -; V gene: TRBV3-1/TRBV3-2; J gene: TRBJ1-1; CDR3 protein: CASRGVIGAFF; CDR3 DNA: TGTGCCAGCAGAGGGGTGATAGGAGCTTTCTTT
D gene: -; CDR3 length: 14; clone size: -; V gene: TRBV19; J gene: TRBJ2-1; CDR3 protein: CASSISGRNNEQFF; CDR3 DNA: TGTGCCAGTAGTATTAGCGGACGAAACAATGAGCAGTTCTTC
D gene: -; CDR3 length: 12; clone size: -; V gene: TRBV27; J gene: TRBJ2-2; CDR3 protein: CASSTVTGELFF; CDR3 DNA: TGTGCCAGCAGTACAGTCACCGGGGAGCTGTTTTTT
D gene: TRBD1; CDR3 length: 16; clone size: -; V gene: TRBV13; J gene: TRBJ1-1; CDR3 protein: CASSRTFDRDDTEAFF; CDR3 DNA: TGTGCCAGCAGCCGAACCTTTGACAGGGATGACACTGAAGCTTTCTTT
D gene: -; CDR3 length: 13; clone size: -; V gene: TRBV15; J gene: TRBJ2-1; CDR3 protein: CATSRETYNEQFF; CDR3 DNA: TGTGCCACCAGCAGAGAGACATACAATGAGCAGTTCTTC
D gene: -; CDR3 length: 11; clone size: -; V gene: TRBV5-6; J gene: TRBJ1-2; CDR3 protein: CASSSRVGYTF; CDR3 DNA: TGTGCCAGCAGCTCCCGGGTCGGCTACACCTTC
D gene: -; CDR3 length: 12; clone size: -; V gene: TRBV12-3/TRBV12-4; J gene: TRBJ1-1; CDR3 protein: CASCGPDTEAFF; CDR3 DNA: TGTGCCAGCTGTGGCCCCGACACTGAAGCTTTCTTT
D gene: TRBD2; CDR3 length: 14; clone size: -; V gene: TRBV18; J gene: TRBJ2-1; CDR3 protein: CASSPPILAGEQFF; CDR3 DNA: TGTGCCAGCTCACCACCTATACTAGCGGGTGAGCAGTTCTTC
D gene: -; CDR3 length: 19; clone size: -; V gene: TRBV7-8; J gene: TRBJ2-2; CDR3 protein: CASSFSPSVQGYFTGELFF; CDR3 DNA: TGTGCCAGCAGCTTCAGCCCCTCTGTTCAGGGGTACTTTACCGGGGAGCTGTTTTTT
D gene: -; CDR3 length: 15; clone size: -; V gene: TRBV19; J gene: TRBJ1-3; CDR3 protein: CASSGQINSGNTIYF; CDR3 DNA: TGTGCCAGTAGTGGGCAGATCAACTCTGGAAACACCATATATTTT
D gene: -; CDR3 length: 15; clone size: -; V gene: TRBV19; J gene: TRBJ2-7; CDR3 protein: CASSIAQGRLYEQYF; CDR3 DNA: TGTGCCAGTAGTATAGCCCAGGGGCGTCTATACGAGCAGTACTTC
D gene: TRBD2; CDR3 length: 13; clone size: -; V gene: TRBV6-5; J gene: TRBJ2-7; CDR3 protein: CASTSGGIYEQYF; CDR3 DNA: TGTGCCAGCACTAGCGGGGGGATCTACGAGCAGTACTTC
D gene: TRBD1; CDR3 length: 15; clone size: -; V gene: TRBV30; J gene: TRBJ2-7; CDR3 protein: CAQKTSSGQGYEQYF; CDR3 DNA: TGTGCCCAAAAAACCTCTTCGGGACAGGGGTACGAGCAGTACTTC
D gene: TRBD2; CDR3 length: 17; clone size: -; V gene: TRBV5-8; J gene: TRBJ2-2; CDR3 protein: CASSLGVAGASREELFF; CDR3 DNA: TGTGCCAGCAGCCTTGGGGTAGCGGGAGCTTCTCGGGAGGAGCTGTTTTTT
D gene: -; CDR3 length: 17; clone size: -; V gene: TRBV4-2; J gene: TRBJ1-6; CDR3 protein: CASSQGLGSNDGSPLHF; CDR3 DNA: TGTGCCAGCAGCCAAGGTTTGGGCTCTAATGATGGTTCACCCCTCCACTTT
D gene: TRBD1; CDR3 length: 16; clone size: -; V gene: TRBV7-9; J gene: TRBJ2-3; CDR3 protein: CASSVGTGLSTDTQYF; CDR3 DNA: TGTGCCAGCAGCGTCGGGACAGGGCTCTCAACAGATACGCAGTATTTT
D gene: -; CDR3 length: 16; clone size: -; V gene: TRBV19; J gene: TRBJ2-5; CDR3 protein: CASMLWAGAPQETQYF; CDR3 DNA: TGTGCCAGTATGCTATGGGCGGGGGCCCCCCAAGAGACCCAGTACTTC
D gene: TRBD1; CDR3 length: 18; clone size: -; V gene: TRBV7-9; J gene: TRBJ2-1; CDR3 protein: CASSFPLRRDRVSHEQFF; CDR3 DNA: TGTGCCAGCAGCTTCCCGTTAAGACGGGACAGGGTTAGCCATGAGCAGTTCTTC
D gene: TRBD1; CDR3 length: 14; clone size: -; V gene: TRBV7-3; J gene: TRBJ2-3; CDR3 protein: CASSFRQGADTQYF; CDR3 DNA: TGTGCCAGCAGCTTCCGACAGGGGGCAGATACGCAGTATTTT
D gene: TRBD1; CDR3 length: 15; clone size: -; V gene: TRBV28; J gene: TRBJ1-2; CDR3 protein: CASTTGTGLNYGYTF; CDR3 DNA: TGTGCCAGCACCACAGGGACAGGGTTAAACTATGGCTACACCTTC
D gene: TRBD1; CDR3 length: 14; clone size: -; V gene: TRBV5-1; J gene: TRBJ1-2; CDR3 protein: CASSLRTGTGGYTF; CDR3 DNA: TGCGCCAGCAGCCTGAGGACAGGGACGGGGGGCTACACCTTC
D gene: -; CDR3 length: 16; clone size: -; V gene: TRBV30; J gene: TRBJ1-5; CDR3 protein: CAWSVNTIHSNQPQHF; CDR3 DNA: TGTGCCTGGAGTGTAAACACAATCCATAGCAATCAGCCCCAGCATTTT
D gene: -; CDR3 length: 11; clone size: -; V gene: TRBV28; J gene: TRBJ1-5; CDR3 protein: CASSQNQPQHF; CDR3 DNA: TGTGCCAGCAGCCAAAATCAGCCCCAGCATTTT
D gene: TRBD1; CDR3 length: 15; clone size: once; V gene: TRBV6-6; J gene: TRBJ2-2; CDR3 protein: CASTLDRAPTGELFF; CDR3 DNA: TGTGCCAGCACCCTCGACAGGGCCCCCACCGGGGAGCTGTTTTTT
D gene: -; CDR3 length: 14; clone size: few; V gene: TRBV11-2; J gene: TRBJ1-6; CDR3 protein: CASSLEGGQTFLHF; CDR3 DNA: TGTGCCAGCAGCTTAGAGGGGGGGCAGACCTTTCTCCACTTT
D gene: -; CDR3 length: 18; clone size: -; V gene: TRBV11-2; J gene: TRBJ1-2; CDR3 protein: CASSLESPTSHRVGGYTF; CDR3 DNA: TGTGCCAGCAGCTTAGAGAGCCCCACGTCCCACAGGGTCGGTGGCTACACCTTC
D gene: TRBD1; CDR3 length: 15; clone size: -; V gene: TRBV6-5; J gene: TRBJ1-4; CDR3 protein: CASSYSGQPDEKLFF; CDR3 DNA: TGTGCCAGCAGTTACTCGGGACAGCCGGATGAAAAACTGTTTTTT
D gene: -; CDR3 length: 15; clone size: -; V gene: TRBV7-5; J gene: TRBJ2-7; CDR3 protein: CARSPPIAGVGEQYF; CDR3 DNA: TGTGCCAGAAGCCCCCCTATAGCGGGAGTGGGCGAGCAGTACTTC
D gene: -; CDR3 length: 14; clone size: -; V gene: TRBV28; J gene: TRBJ1-4; CDR3 protein: CASSLGGRVEKLFF; CDR3 DNA: TGTGCCAGCAGTTTGGGGGGGCGTGTTGAAAAACTGTTTTTT
D gene: TRBD2; CDR3 length: 18; clone size: -; V gene: TRBV24-1; J gene: TRBJ2-7; CDR3 protein: CATPVGSSGDLGCYEQYF; CDR3 DNA: TGTGCCACCCCCGTTGGATCTAGCGGGGACCTGGGGTGTTACGAGCAGTACTTC
D gene: TRBD1; CDR3 length: 15; clone size: -; V gene: TRBV28; J gene: TRBJ1-2; CDR3 protein: CASSSPARDRGGYTF; CDR3 DNA: TGTGCCAGCAGTTCCCCTGCCCGGGACAGGGGAGGCTACACCTTC
D gene: TRBD2; CDR3 length: 14; clone size: -; V gene: TRBV6-5; J gene: TRBJ2-3; CDR3 protein: CASVTGTRGDTQYF; CDR3 DNA: TGTGCCAGCGTGACCGGGACTAGAGGTGATACGCAGTATTTT
D gene: TRBD2; CDR3 length: 13; clone size: once; V gene: TRBV5-1; J gene: TRBJ2-7; CDR3 protein: CASSLPSGGEQYF; CDR3 DNA: TGCGCCAGCAGCTTGCCTAGCGGTGGCGAGCAGTACTTC
D gene: -; CDR3 length: 13; clone size: -; V gene: TRBV7-8; J gene: TRBJ2-7; CDR3 protein: CASSPAGSGEQYF; CDR3 DNA: TGTGCCAGCAGCCCCGCCGGGTCGGGTGAGCAGTACTTC
D gene: TRBD1; CDR3 length: 16; clone size: -; V gene: TRBV3-1/TRBV3-2; J gene: TRBJ2-3; CDR3 protein: CASTQGWGQGTDTQYF; CDR3 DNA: TGTGCCAGCACCCAAGGTTGGGGACAGGGGACAGATACGCAGTATTTT